The 27 T cell receptor beta chains below were found in one sample sequenced in a study of T-cell reconstitution after alpha-beta-depleted transplantation in children. No antigen is known for these receptors. Researchers prepared the TCRbeta library using unique molecular identifiers, the study reports. TCRdb analysed the PCR reads with MiXCR anew, one entry per CDR3 protein. The repertoire consists of approximately 300,000 distinct CDR3 sequences, with around 7.3% occurring once and the leading ten covering around 10%. Whole-study findings and limits: Once a year had passed after transplant, T-cell counts and diversity came mostly from newly produced T cells.

The input for sequencing was peripheral blood, taken 360 days after TCRalphabeta/CD19-depleted stem cell transplant. The receptor set was obtained from a female patient under 10 years old who had a stem cell transplant for Fanconi anemia, so the T cells may come from the graft donor.

This clonotype was observed at least ten times. This chain uses TRBV20-1 with TRBJ2-1; perhaps TRBD2 as D (6 bases). V was shortened by 7 bases and J by 4 bases, with 11 bases between the two germline ends. CDR1 is DFQATT, CDR2 SNEGSKA, per germline (reference sequence). There are 12 residues in the CDR3. This CDR3 reads CSVRRDYNEQFF. Written as DNA, the CDR3 is TGCAGTGTCAGGAGGGATTACAATGAGCAGTTCTTC.

This clonotype has at least ten counts. DNA of the CDR3: TGTGCCAGCAGCCAGGCGAGGGGGGCGGGTGAAGCTTTCTTT. As protein: CASSQARGAGEAFF. This chain links TRBV6-5 with TRBJ1-1, with TRBD1 as a possible D gene (6 bases). The germline gives CDR1 MNHEY, CDR2 SVGAGI. Deletions cut 6 bases from V and 7 bases from J, with 18 bases between. This CDR3 is built from 14 residues.

This clonotype was seen many times. The genes are TRBV6-5 and TRBJ2-3; 10 bases align to TRBD2. V gave up 4 bases and J gave up 7 bases; unmatched junction bases: 8. This CDR3 has 15 residues. From germline, CDR1 is MNHEY and CDR2 SVGAGI. CDR3 sequence reads: CASSSGTSEANTQYF. The CDR3 bases are TGTGCCAGCAGTTCCGGGACTAGCGAAGCAAATACGCAGTATTTT.

The chain has TRBV6-5 and TRBJ1-1; TRBD1 aligns across 8 bases. The V gene end was trimmed by 8 bases and the J gene end by 6 bases; junction bases not matched to a gene: 8. The CDR3 length is 13 residues. CDR1 and CDR2 (germline): MNHEY, SVGAGI. CDR3 nucleotide sequence: TGTGCCAGCTCAACCCGACAGGGGTCTGAAGCTTTCTTT. Translating it yields CASSTRQGSEAFF.

This clonotype was detected many times. The chain combines TRBV7-2 with TRBJ1-5; D might be TRBD1 (6 bases). The CDR3 has 15 residues. V was pared by 1 base and J by 4 bases, with 11 bases between. Germline V gene lookup returns CDR1 SGHTA and CDR2 FQGNSA. Written as DNA, the CDR3 is TGTGCCAGCAGCTTAGTTGGGGGCCGAAATCAGCCCCAGCATTTT. Its protein product is CASSLVGGRNQPQHF.

This clonotype came up a few times. V gene TRBV12-3 or TRBV12-4 combines with J gene TRBJ2-1; 13 nucleotides line up with TRBD2. With 5 bases clipped from V and 7 bases from J, the junction kept 11 bases outside the gene matches. The CDR3 is made up of 17 amino acids. The CDR3 spells CASSPHRGLAGANEQFF. In nucleotides, the CDR3 is TGTGCCAGCAGTCCTCACCGCGGACTAGCGGGGGCGAATGAGCAGTTCTTC.

In its sample, this clonotype was seen many times. The V gene is TRBV27, the J gene TRBJ2-4; D is unclear. CDR3 size: 14 residues. Per germline, CDR1 MNHEY and CDR2 SMNVEV (reference sequence). V lost 2 bases and J 1 base, leaving 6 bases between the germline ends. The CDR3 nucleotides read TGTGCCAGCAGTTTAACCATGGCCAAAAACATTCAGTACTTC. It encodes CASSLTMAKNIQYF.

The chain couples TRBV6-6 to TRBJ1-2, with D tentatively TRBD1 (5 bases). In germline, CDR1 is MNHNY, CDR2 SVGAGI (reference sequence). This CDR3 spans 11 amino acids. The V and J ends lost 7 bases and 6 bases respectively, with 9 bases between them. CDR3 in DNA: TGTGCCAGCATCGCCAGGGATGGCTACACCTTC. Its protein is CASIARDGYTF.

This chain links TRBV4-2 with TRBJ2-7; 8 positions match TRBD2. There are 15 residues in the CDR3. V lost 3 bases to trimming and J lost 3 bases; unmatched junction nucleotides: 7. CDR1 and CDR2 from the germline V gene are LGHNA and YNFKEQ. In DNA, the CDR3 is TGTGCCAGCAGCCAGCTAAGCGGGAGCCTCTACGAGCAGTACTTC. Translating it yields CASSQLSGSLYEQYF.

This clonotype occurred a few times. The rearrangement joins TRBV28 to TRBJ1-5; D gene unclear. Germline V gene data show CDR1 as MDHEN and CDR2 as SYDVKM. The V end was cut by 6 bases, the J end by 2 bases, with 14 bases between. This CDR3 has 15 residues. CDR3 loop: CASSVVDGGNQPQHF. For the CDR3, the DNA is TGTGCCAGCAGCGTTGTGGACGGAGGCAATCAGCCCCAGCATTTT. The full variable domain, with the rest looked up from reference TRBV28 and TRBJ1-5, is DVKVTQSSRYLVKRTGEKVFLECVQDMDHENMFWYRQDPGLGLRLIYFSYDVKMKEKGDIPEGYSVSREKKERFSLILESASTNQTSMYLCASSVVDGGNQPQHFGDGTRLSIL.

This clonotype was counted at least ten times. The rearrangement uses TRBV29-1 and TRBJ2-2; D remains ambiguous. The CDR3 has 11 amino acids. V was clipped by 7 bases and J by 8 bases, with 11 bases between them. Germline assignment: CDR1 SQVTM and CDR2 ANQGSEA. CDR3: CSADRAGELFF. CDR3 DNA: TGCAGCGCCGATCGGGCTGGGGAGCTGTTTTTT.

The sample holds many counts of this clonotype. One end of the junction varies from germline; a read error may be responsible. J is TRBJ2-2 and V is TRBV7-9, with 7 bases identical to TRBD2. Germline V gives CDR1 SEHNR, CDR2 FQNEAQ (reference sequence). This CDR3 spans 13 amino acids. DNA of the CDR3: TGTGCCAGGAGCTGGGGGGGCACCGGGGAGCTGTTTTTT. This gives the protein CARSWGGTGELFF.

The rearrangement uses TRBV20-1 and TRBJ1-2, with D perhaps matching TRBD1 (6 bases). Germline CDR1 reads DFQATT; CDR2 reads SNEGSKA (reference sequence). The CDR3 extends over 13 amino acids. The ends were cut back, 0 bases at V and 9 bases at J, with 14 bases in the middle. CDR3 sequence reads: CSAREAWGDSYTF. Here the CDR3 DNA reads TGCAGTGCTAGAGAAGCGTGGGGGGACAGCTACACCTTC.

This clonotype has more than one count but fewer than ten. The rearrangement joins TRBV5-5 to TRBJ1-1; D possibly corresponds to TRBD1 (5 bases). This CDR3 has 15 residues. Trimming pared 0 bases from V and 5 bases from J, leaving 14 bases between. Germline V CDR1 and CDR2: SGHKS, YYEKEE (reference sequence). CDR3: CASSLVGQGRTEAFF. The DNA of the CDR3 is TGTGCCAGCAGCTTGGTGGGGCAAGGGAGGACTGAAGCTTTCTTT.

This clonotype turned up a few times. The chain is built from TRBV28 and TRBJ1-1, with D unresolved. Trimming removed 1 base from V and 4 bases from J, with 10 bases in between. Germline assignment: CDR1 MDHEN and CDR2 SYDVKM. This CDR3 has 14 residues. This chain's CDR3 is CASSLLSGSTEAFF. The CDR3, as DNA: TGTGCCAGCAGTTTATTGTCGGGATCCACTGAAGCTTTCTTT.

This clonotype was observed many times. J is TRBJ1-5 and V is TRBV4-3; D gene ambiguous. The CDR3 runs 14 residues. Germline loops: CDR1 LGHNA, CDR2 YSLEER. V lost 1 base to trimming and J lost 4 bases, with 8 bases between them. As DNA, the CDR3 is TGCGCCAGCAGCCAAGGGCGAGGGAATCAGCCCCAGCATTTT. Its protein product is CASSQGRGNQPQHF.

This clonotype was seen repeatedly, ten times or more. The chain is built from TRBV27 and TRBJ2-1; D is undetermined. The germline CDR1 and CDR2 sequences are MNHEY and SMNVEV (reference sequence). The V end was cut by 5 bases, the J end by 1 base, with 15 bases between. The CDR3 totals 16 residues. The CDR3 is CASSPLSVGSYNEQFF. CDR3 nucleotides: TGTGCCAGCAGTCCACTTTCGGTAGGGTCCTACAATGAGCAGTTCTTC.

Worth noting for this clonotype: A much larger clone lies a single base off, so this may be a read error. The V call is TRBV5-6, the J call TRBJ2-1; 9 nucleotides align to TRBD2. CDR3 size: 13 residues. From germline, CDR1 is SGHDT and CDR2 YYEEEE. The CDR3 DNA sequence: TGTGCCAGCGGCTTGCCTAGCGGGGACGAGCAGTTCTTC. Its protein is CASGLPSGDEQFF.

The chain carries TRBV7-8 and TRBJ2-7; the D gene is possibly TRBD2 (5 bases). The CDR3 contains 15 residues. Germline CDR1 is SGHVS and CDR2 is FQNEAQ. V lost 5 bases, J lost 1 base, and 15 bases lay in between. Written as DNA, the CDR3 is TGTGCCAGCAGCCCCATTAGGGCGGGTTCCTACGAGCAGTACTTC. Amino acid sequence: CASSPIRAGSYEQYF. Supplemented by reference TRBV7-8 and TRBJ2-7, the full variable domain reads GAGVSQSPRYKVAKRGQDVALRCDPISGHVSLFWYQQALGQGPEFLTYFQNEAQLDKSGLPSDRFFAERPEGSVSTLKIQRTQQEDSAVYLCASSPIRAGSYEQYFGPGTRLTVT.

This clonotype was seen many times. The chain has TRBV12-3 or TRBV12-4 and TRBJ1-1, with 7 bases aligning to TRBD1. The CDR3 is made up of 16 amino acids. The V and J ends lost 7 bases and 3 bases, in that order; junction bases with no gene match: 14. CDR3 residues: CASIWRDSGPYTEAFF. The CDR3 DNA sequence: TGTGCCAGCATCTGGAGGGACAGTGGGCCGTACACTGAAGCTTTCTTT.

This clonotype was counted many times. V usage is TRBV6-1 and J usage is TRBJ2-2; D remains ambiguous. This CDR3 spans 14 amino acids. Germline CDR1 reads MNHNS; CDR2 reads SASEGT. V gave up 6 bases and J gave up 0 bases, with 8 bases separating them. CDR3 region: CASSGIANTGELFF. The CDR3 nucleotides read TGTGCCAGCAGCGGCATAGCGAACACCGGGGAGCTGTTTTTT.

This clonotype occurred many times. The CDR3 here is CASSLRGGAETQYF. The CDR3 bases are TGTGCCAGCAGTCTCAGAGGGGGGGCGGAGACCCAGTACTTC. The chain uses TRBV12-3 or TRBV12-4 and TRBJ2-5; maybe TRBD2 (7 bases). The V gene lost 5 bases and the J gene lost 5 bases, with 15 bases spanning the gap. CDR3 length equals 14 residues.

Ten or more counts support this clonotype. The chain is built from TRBV24-1 and TRBJ2-6; D not resolved. This CDR3 has 16 amino acids. Trimming left V 2 bases short and J 0 bases short, with 7 bases between. Germline CDR1 reads KGHDR; CDR2 reads SFDVKD. CDR3 sequence (DNA): TGTGCCACCAGTGATTCACACCACTCTGGGGCCAACGTCCTGACTTTC. Translating it yields CATSDSHHSGANVLTF.

This clonotype was counted ten times or more. The CDR3 DNA reads as TGTGCCAGCAGCTTAGACACCTCAGGGGGTCAGCCCCAGCATTTT. The encoded protein is CASSLDTSGGQPQHF. The chain joins TRBV7-2 to TRBJ1-5, with 7 nucleotides matching TRBD1. Losses at the gene ends were 1 base for V and 6 bases for J; bases not matched to a gene: 6. Germline values: CDR1 SGHTA, CDR2 FQGNSA. The CDR3 consists of 15 residues. Combining the CDR3 with reference TRBV7-2 and TRBJ1-5 gives the whole variable domain GAGVSQSPSNKVTEKGKDVELRCDPISGHTALYWYRQSLGQGLEFLIYFQGNSAPDKSGLPSDRFSAERTGGSVSTLTIQRTQQEDSAVYLCASSLDTSGGQPQHFGDGTRLSIL.

The sample holds many counts of this clonotype. The gene calls are TRBV12-3 or TRBV12-4 and TRBJ2-2, with D maybe TRBD1 (5 bases). The V end was cut by 6 bases, the J end by 1 base, with 12 bases between. The CDR3 sequence is 15 residues long. CDR3 protein: CASRRQRLNTGELFF. CDR3 nucleotides: TGTGCCAGCAGACGACAGCGCCTGAACACCGGGGAGCTGTTTTTT.

This clonotype occurred many times. The chain carries TRBV5-1 and TRBJ2-5; no definite D call. Germline V gives CDR1 SGHRS, CDR2 YFSETQ. This CDR3 is built from 13 residues. V lost 2 bases and J 2 bases, leaving 7 bases between the germline ends. The CDR3 sequence: CASSFGGQETQYF. The CDR3 nucleotides are TGCGCCAGCAGCTTTGGCGGACAAGAGACCCAGTACTTC.

The chain recombines TRBV3-1 with TRBJ1-5; D may be TRBD1 (5 bases). Germline assignment: CDR1 LGHDT and CDR2 YNNKEL (reference sequence). V dropped 4 bases and J dropped 7 bases, with 23 bases sitting between them. The CDR3 has 17 residues. In DNA, the CDR3 is TGTGCCAGCAGCCCGAGCCCCCTAGGAGGGGCGGAACAGCCCCAGCATTTT. Amino acids: CASSPSPLGGAEQPQHF.